These 10 T cell receptor beta chains originate from one sample sequenced in a study of cytomegalovirus exposure and HLA in healthy donors (dated by TCRdb to between 2016 and 2019). Library creation used the immunoSEQ multiplex PCR assay. For the multiplex PCR, a mixture combining 60 forward primers for TCR Vbeta segments and 13 reverse primers for TCR Jbeta segments was used. TCRdb limited this immuneACCESS table to in-frame rearrangements with V and J called. A share of clones is missing; checked studies link under half to unresolved V genes, and the rest is unexplained. In this sample the table shows tens of thousands of clones, just over 75% of which occur a single time. The ten largest clones capture 2.5% to 3.5% of the sample. The sequenced sample consisted of PBMCs. All receptors derive from a man aged 50-60 years in good health and CMV-seropositive.

The chain couples TRBV11-3 to TRBJ2-7, with D perhaps TRBD2 (6 bases). The V end was cut by 6 bases, the J end by 5 bases, with 20 bases between. Per the germline V gene, CDR1 is SGHNT and CDR2 is YENEEA. CDR3 length equals 15 residues. CDR3 sequence: CASSHKIAESNEQYF. Here the CDR3 DNA reads TGTGCCAGCAGTCACAAAATAGCGGAAAGCAACGAGCAGTACTTC.

The chain combines TRBV7-9 with TRBJ2-5; D gene ambiguous. The V end was cut by 2 bases, the J end by 0 bases, with 7 bases between. The length of the CDR3 is 14 residues. Germline CDR1 is SEHNR and CDR2 is FQNEAQ (reference sequence). The CDR3 nucleotides are TGTGCCAGCAGCTTACACAGAGACCAAGAGACCCAGTACTTC. Translated, it gives CASSLHRDQETQYF.

This clone was observed a few times. The rearrangement joins TRBV2 to TRBJ2-6; 8 bases agree with TRBD1. Trimming cost V 1 base and J 0 bases; bases outside gene matches: 11. Germline values: CDR1 SNHLY, CDR2 FYNNEI. The CDR3 runs to 20 residues. This chain's CDR3 is CASSEVVPGQAYSGANVLTF. In nucleotides, the CDR3 is TGTGCCAGCAGTGAAGTGGTCCCGGGACAGGCATACTCTGGGGCCAACGTCCTGACTTTC. Variable domain in full (rest from reference TRBV2 and TRBJ2-6): EPEVTQTPSHQVTQMGQEVILRCVPISNHLYFYWYRQILGQKVEFLVSFYNNEISEKSEIFDDQFSVERPDGSNFTLKIRSTKLEDSAMYFCASSEVVPGQAYSGANVLTFGAGSRLTVL.

The chain uses TRBV13 and TRBJ2-7; the match to TRBD1 covers 10 bases. J was trimmed by 4 bases and V by 6 bases; bases with no gene match: 6. CDR1 PRHDT and CDR2 FYEKMQ come from the germline V gene (reference sequence). CDR3 length equals 14 residues. CDR3: CASSGDRGLYEQYF. The CDR3 region has the DNA TGTGCCAGCAGTGGTGACAGGGGGCTGTACGAGCAGTACTTC. The full variable domain, completed using reference TRBV13 and TRBJ2-7, is AAGVIQSPRHLIKEKRETATLKCYPIPRHDTVYWYQQGPGQDPQFLISFYEKMQSDKGSIPDRFSAQQFSDYHSELNMSSLELGDSALYFCASSGDRGLYEQYFGPGTRLTVT.

The CDR3 DNA reads TGTGCCAGCAGCTCTTCCCCTTTGAACACCGGGGAGCTGTTTTTT. Amino acids: CASSSSPLNTGELFF. This sequence joins TRBV7-3 and TRBJ2-2; no reliable D call. CDR3 length equals 15 residues. Germline V gives CDR1 SGHTA, CDR2 FQGTGA. Trimming stripped 4 bases from V and 1 base from J, with 10 bases between. Full variable domain (missing parts from reference TRBV7-3 and TRBJ2-2): GAGVSQTPSNKVTEKGKYVELRCDPISGHTALYWYRQSLGQGPEFLIYFQGTGAADDSGLPNDRFFAVRPEGSVSTLKIQRTERGDSAVYLCASSSSPLNTGELFFGEGSRLTVL.

The CDR3: CASSRTGEKGTEAFF. The CDR3 nucleotides are TGTGCCAGCAGCCGCACCGGGGAGAAGGGCACTGAAGCTTTCTTT. The V and J genes are TRBV6-5 and TRBJ1-1; D gene ambiguous. The CDR3 contains 15 residues. Trimming stripped 6 bases from V and 4 bases from J, with 18 bases between. Germline CDR1 MNHEY, CDR2 SVGAGI.

The chain recombines TRBV6-1 with TRBJ1-5; D uncertain. This CDR3 contains 13 residues. The germline V and J ends were trimmed by 6 bases and 7 bases, with 13 bases remaining between them. Germline V gene data show CDR1 as MNHNS and CDR2 as SASEGT. The CDR3: CASREGNGQPQHF. The CDR3 DNA follows: TGTGCCAGCAGGGAGGGCAACGGCCAGCCCCAGCATTTT.

The V gene is TRBV18, the J gene TRBJ1-4; a possible D gene is TRBD1 (6 bases). The V end lost 5 bases, the J end lost 8 bases, and 12 bases lay between the germline ends. The germline gives CDR1 KGHSH, CDR2 LQKENI. The CDR3 has 13 residues. The CDR3 bases are TGTGCCAGCTCAAGAACAGGGACGGAAAAACTGTTTTTT. It yields the protein CASSRTGTEKLFF.

This chain uses TRBV6-6 with TRBJ1-1; 12 bases agree with TRBD1. The trim removed 2 bases at V and 9 bases at J, leaving 4 bases unmatched. This CDR3 is 14 amino acids long. Germline V CDR1 and CDR2: MNHNY, SVGAGI (reference sequence). The CDR3: CASSYRGQGAKAFF. The CDR3 DNA reads as TGTGCCAGCAGTTACCGGGGACAGGGGGCAAAAGCTTTCTTT.

The chain uses TRBV7-3 and TRBJ1-1; D is unresolved. Germline V gene sequence: CDR1 SGHTA, CDR2 FQGTGA. The V end lost 0 bases, the J end lost 0 bases, and 8 bases lay between the germline ends. CDR3 length equals 15 residues. Here the CDR3 DNA reads TGTGCCAGCAGCTTAACGGCAGACATGAACACTGAAGCTTTCTTT. Translated, it gives CASSLTADMNTEAFF.